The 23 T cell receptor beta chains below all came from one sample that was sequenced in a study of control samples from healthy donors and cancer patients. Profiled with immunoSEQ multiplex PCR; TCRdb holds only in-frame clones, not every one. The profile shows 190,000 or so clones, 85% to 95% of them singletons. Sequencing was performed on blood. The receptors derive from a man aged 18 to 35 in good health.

CDR3 protein: CAWSEGGTLRRGYTF. CDR3 nucleotide sequence: TGTGCCTGGAGTGAGGGAGGGACACTTCGTAGGGGCTACACCTTC. This chain connects TRBV30 to TRBJ1-2; maybe TRBD1 (6 bases). Germline V lookup: CDR1 GTSNPN, CDR2 SVGIG (reference sequence). V shed 1 base and J shed 8 bases, with 20 bases lying between them. This CDR3 is 15 amino acids long.

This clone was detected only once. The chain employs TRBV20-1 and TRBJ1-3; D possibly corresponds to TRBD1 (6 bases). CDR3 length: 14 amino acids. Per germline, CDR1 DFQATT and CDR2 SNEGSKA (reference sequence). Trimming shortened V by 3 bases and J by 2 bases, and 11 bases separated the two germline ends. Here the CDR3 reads CSASDGGPGNTIYF. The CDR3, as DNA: TGCAGTGCTAGTGATGGGGGGCCTGGAAACACCATATATTTT.

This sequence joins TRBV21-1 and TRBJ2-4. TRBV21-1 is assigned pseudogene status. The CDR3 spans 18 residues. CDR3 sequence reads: CASSKKIIRVGERNIQYF. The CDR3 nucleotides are TGTGCCAGCAGCAAAAAAATCATCAGAGTCGGCGAACGGAACATTCAGTACTTC.

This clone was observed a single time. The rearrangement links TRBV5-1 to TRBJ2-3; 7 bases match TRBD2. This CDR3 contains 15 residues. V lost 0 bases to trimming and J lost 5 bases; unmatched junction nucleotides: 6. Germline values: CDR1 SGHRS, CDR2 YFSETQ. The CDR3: CASSLGLAVIDTQYF. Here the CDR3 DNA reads TGCGCCAGCAGCTTGGGGCTAGCGGTTATAGATACGCAGTATTTT.

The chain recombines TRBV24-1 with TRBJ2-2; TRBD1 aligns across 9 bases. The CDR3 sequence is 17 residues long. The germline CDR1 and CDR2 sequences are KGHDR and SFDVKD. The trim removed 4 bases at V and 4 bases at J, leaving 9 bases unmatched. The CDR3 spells CATSDSPGQGTTGELFF. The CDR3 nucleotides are TGTGCCACCAGTGACTCACCGGGACAGGGCACCACCGGGGAGCTGTTTTTT.

This chain's CDR3 is CASCRDYPYEQYF. CDR3 in DNA: TGCGCCAGCTGCAGGGACTATCCCTACGAGCAGTACTTC. J is TRBJ2-7 and V is TRBV5-1; 7 bases agree with TRBD2. The junction had 6 bases not matched to a gene; V was cut back by 7 bases and J by 2 bases. Germline CDR1 is SGHRS and CDR2 is YFSETQ. There are 13 residues in the CDR3.

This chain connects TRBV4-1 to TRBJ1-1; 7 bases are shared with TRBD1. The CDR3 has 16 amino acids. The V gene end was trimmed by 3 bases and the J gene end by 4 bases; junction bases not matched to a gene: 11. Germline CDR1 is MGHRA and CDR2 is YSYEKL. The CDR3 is CASSQEVTGFSTEAFF. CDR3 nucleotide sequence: TGCGCCAGCAGCCAGGAGGTGACAGGGTTCAGCACTGAAGCTTTCTTT.

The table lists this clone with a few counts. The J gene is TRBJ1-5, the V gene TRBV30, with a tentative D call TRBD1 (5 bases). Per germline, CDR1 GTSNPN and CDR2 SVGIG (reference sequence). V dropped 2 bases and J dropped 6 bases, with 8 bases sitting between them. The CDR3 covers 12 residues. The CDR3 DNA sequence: TGTGCCTGGAGTAAAGGGGTTCAGCCCCAGCATTTT. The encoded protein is CAWSKGVQPQHF.

This chain's CDR3 is CASSLSWGRNDQPQHF. The CDR3 DNA follows: TGTGCCAGCAGTTTAAGTTGGGGACGGAACGATCAGCCCCAGCATTTT. The chain joins TRBV28 to TRBJ1-5, with TRBD1 as a possible D gene (5 bases). This CDR3 contains 16 residues. Deletions cut 2 bases from V and 5 bases from J, with 16 bases between. The V gene's germline CDR1 is MDHEN and CDR2 SYDVKM.

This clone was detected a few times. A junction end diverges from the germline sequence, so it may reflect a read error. The CDR3 DNA reads TGTGCCAGCAGCGTAACGGACCGAATTGAAGCTTTCTTT. As protein: CASSVTDRIEAFF. The chain joins TRBV7-3 to TRBJ1-1; D not certain. The length of the CDR3 is 13 residues. CDR1 SGHTA and CDR2 FQGTGA come from the germline V gene.

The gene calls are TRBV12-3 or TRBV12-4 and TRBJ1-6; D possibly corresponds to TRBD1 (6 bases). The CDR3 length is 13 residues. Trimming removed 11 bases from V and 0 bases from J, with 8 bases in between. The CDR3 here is CASRGSYNSPLHF. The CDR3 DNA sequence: TGTGCCTCCAGGGGCTCCTATAATTCACCCCTCCACTTT.

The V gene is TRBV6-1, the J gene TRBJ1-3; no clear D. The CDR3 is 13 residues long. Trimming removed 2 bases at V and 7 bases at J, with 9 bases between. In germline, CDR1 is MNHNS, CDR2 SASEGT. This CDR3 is CASSEPNLNTIYF. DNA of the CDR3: TGTGCCAGCAGTGAACCCAATTTGAACACCATATATTTT.

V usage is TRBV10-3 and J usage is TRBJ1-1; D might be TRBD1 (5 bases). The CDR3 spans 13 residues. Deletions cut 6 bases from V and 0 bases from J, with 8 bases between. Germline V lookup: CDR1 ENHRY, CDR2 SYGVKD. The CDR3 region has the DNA TGTGCCATCAGCGGGGGATTGAACACTGAAGCTTTCTTT. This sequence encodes CAISGGLNTEAFF.

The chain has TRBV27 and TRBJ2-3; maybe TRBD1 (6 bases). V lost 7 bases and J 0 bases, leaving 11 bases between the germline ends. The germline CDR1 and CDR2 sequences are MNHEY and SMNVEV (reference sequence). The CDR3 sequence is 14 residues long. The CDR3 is CASKGHLSTDTQYF. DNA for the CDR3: TGTGCCAGCAAGGGACATCTGAGCACAGATACGCAGTATTTT.

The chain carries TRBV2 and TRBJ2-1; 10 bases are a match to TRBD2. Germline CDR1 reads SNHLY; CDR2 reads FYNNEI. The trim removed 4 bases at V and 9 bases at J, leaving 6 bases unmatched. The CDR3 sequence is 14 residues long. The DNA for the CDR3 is TGTGCCAGCAGTGTTGAGCGGGGGGGCGGTGAGCAGTTCTTC. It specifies CASSVERGGGEQFF.

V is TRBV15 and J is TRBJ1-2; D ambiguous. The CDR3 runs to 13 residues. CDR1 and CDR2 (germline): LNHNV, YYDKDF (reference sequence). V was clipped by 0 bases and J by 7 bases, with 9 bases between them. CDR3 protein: CATSRDGQFGYTF. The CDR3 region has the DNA TGTGCCACCAGCAGAGATGGGCAGTTTGGCTACACCTTC.

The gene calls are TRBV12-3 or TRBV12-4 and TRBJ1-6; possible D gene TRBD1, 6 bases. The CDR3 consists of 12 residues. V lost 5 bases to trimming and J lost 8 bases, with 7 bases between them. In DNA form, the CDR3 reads TGTGCCAGCAGTCGGACAGATTCACCCCTCCACTTT. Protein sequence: CASSRTDSPLHF.

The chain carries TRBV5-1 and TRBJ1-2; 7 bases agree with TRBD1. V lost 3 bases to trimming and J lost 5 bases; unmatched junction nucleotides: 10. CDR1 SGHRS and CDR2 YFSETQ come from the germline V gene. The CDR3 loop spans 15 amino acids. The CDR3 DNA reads TGCGCCAGCAGCTACGGACAGGAGAGTACTTATGGCTACACCTTC. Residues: CASSYGQESTYGYTF.

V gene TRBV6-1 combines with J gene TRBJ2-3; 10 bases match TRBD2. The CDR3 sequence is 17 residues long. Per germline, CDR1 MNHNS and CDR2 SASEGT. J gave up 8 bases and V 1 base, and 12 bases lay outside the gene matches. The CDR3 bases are TGTGCCAGCAGTGAAGACGATAGCGGGGGGCCTCAGAGTACGCAGTATTTT. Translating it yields CASSEDDSGGPQSTQYF.

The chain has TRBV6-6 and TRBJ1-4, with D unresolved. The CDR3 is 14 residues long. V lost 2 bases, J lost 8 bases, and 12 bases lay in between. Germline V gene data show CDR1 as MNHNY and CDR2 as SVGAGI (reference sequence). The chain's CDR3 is CASSYGPGDEKLFF. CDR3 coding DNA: TGTGCCAGCAGTTACGGACCGGGCGACGAAAAACTGTTTTTT.

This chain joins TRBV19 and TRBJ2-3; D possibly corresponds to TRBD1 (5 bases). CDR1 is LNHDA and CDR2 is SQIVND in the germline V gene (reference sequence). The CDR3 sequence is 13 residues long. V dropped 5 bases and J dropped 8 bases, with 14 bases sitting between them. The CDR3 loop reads CASSWGRAGTQYF. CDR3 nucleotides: TGTGCCAGTAGTTGGGGCCGAGCAGGTACGCAGTATTTT.

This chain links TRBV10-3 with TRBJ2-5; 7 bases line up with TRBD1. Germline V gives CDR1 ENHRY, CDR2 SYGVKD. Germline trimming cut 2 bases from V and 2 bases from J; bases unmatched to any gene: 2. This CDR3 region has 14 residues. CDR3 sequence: CAISERTGQETQYF. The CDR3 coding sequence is TGTGCCATCAGTGAGCGGACAGGACAAGAGACCCAGTACTTC.

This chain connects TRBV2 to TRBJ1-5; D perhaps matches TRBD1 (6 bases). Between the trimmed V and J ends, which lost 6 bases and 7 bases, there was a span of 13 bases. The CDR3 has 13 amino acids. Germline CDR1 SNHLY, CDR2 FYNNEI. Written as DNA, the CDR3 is TGTGCCAGCAGGGCAGGGGATAAGCAGCCCCAGCATTTT. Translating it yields CASRAGDKQPQHF.